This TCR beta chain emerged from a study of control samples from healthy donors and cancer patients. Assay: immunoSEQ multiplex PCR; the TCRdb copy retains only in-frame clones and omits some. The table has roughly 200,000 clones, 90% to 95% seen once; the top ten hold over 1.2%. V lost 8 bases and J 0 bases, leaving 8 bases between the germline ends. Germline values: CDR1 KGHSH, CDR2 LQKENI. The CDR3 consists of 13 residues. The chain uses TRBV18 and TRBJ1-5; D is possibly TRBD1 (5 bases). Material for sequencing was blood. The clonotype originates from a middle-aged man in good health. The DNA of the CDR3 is TGTGCCAGCACGACAGTTAGCAATCAGCCCCAGCATTTT. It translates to CASTTVSNQPQHF.